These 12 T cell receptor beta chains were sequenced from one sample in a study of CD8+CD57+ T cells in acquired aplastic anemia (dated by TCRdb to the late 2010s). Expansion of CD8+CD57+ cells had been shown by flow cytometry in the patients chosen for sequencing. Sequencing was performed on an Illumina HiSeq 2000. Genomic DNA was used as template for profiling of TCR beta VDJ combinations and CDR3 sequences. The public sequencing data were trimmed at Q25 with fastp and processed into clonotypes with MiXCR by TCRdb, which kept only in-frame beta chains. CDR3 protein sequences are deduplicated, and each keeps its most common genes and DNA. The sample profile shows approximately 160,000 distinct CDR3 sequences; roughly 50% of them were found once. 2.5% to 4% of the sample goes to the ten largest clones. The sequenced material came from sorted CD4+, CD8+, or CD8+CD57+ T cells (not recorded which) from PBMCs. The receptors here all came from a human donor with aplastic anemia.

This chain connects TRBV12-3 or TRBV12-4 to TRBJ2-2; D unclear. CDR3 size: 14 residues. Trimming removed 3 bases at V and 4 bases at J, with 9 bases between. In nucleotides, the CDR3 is TGTGCCAGCAGTTTTCCCCTACCCACCGGGGAGCTGTTTTTT. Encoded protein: CASSFPLPTGELFF.

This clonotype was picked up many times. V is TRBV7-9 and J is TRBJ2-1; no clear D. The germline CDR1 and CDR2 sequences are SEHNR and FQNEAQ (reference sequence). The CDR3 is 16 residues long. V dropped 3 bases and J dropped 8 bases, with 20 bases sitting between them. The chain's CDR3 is CASSFVKSLSFDEQFF. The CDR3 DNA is TGTGCCAGCAGCTTTGTGAAGAGTTTGTCCTTCGATGAGCAGTTCTTC.

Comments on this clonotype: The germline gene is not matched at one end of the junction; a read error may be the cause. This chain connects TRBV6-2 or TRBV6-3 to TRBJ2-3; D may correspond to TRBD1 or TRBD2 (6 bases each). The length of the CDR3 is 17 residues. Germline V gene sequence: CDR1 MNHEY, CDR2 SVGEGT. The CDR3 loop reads CANSYSGAVISTDTQYF. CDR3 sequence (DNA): TGTGCCAACAGTTACTCGGGGGCGGTTATTAGCACAGATACGCAGTATTTT.

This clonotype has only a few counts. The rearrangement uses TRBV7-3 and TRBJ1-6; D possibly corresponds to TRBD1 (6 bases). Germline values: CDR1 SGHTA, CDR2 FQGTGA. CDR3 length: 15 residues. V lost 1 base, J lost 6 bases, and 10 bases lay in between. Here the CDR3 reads CASSLRGGSNSPLHF. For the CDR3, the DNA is TGTGCCAGCAGCTTAAGAGGGGGGAGTAATTCACCCCTCCACTTT.

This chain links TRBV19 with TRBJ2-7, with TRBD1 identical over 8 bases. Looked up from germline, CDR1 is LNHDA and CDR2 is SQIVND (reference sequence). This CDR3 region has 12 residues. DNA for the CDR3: TGTGCCAGTGGGACAGGAGCCTACGGGCAGTACGTC. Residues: CASGTGAYGQYV.

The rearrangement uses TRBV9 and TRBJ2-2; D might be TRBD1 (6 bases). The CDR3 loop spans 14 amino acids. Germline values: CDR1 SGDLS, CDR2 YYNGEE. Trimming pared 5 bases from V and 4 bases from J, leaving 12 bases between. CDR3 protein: CASRWQGSTGELFF. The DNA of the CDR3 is TGTGCCAGCAGGTGGCAGGGGAGCACCGGGGAGCTGTTTTTT.

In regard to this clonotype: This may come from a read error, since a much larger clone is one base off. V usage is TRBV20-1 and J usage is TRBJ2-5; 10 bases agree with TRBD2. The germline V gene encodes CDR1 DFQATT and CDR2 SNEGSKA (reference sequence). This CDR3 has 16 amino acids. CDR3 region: CGARPELAGNQETQYF. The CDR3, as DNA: TGCGGTGCTAGACCAGAACTAGCGGGAAACCAAGAGACCCAGTACTTC.

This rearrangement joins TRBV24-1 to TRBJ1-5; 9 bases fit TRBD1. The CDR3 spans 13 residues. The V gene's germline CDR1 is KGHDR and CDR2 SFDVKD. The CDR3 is CAQSGTGPQPQHF. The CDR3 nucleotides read TGTGCACAATCCGGGACAGGGCCTCAGCCCCAGCATTTT.

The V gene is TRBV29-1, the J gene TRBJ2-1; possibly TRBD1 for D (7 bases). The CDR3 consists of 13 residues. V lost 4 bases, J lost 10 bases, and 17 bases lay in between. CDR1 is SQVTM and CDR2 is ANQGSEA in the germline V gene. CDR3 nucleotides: TGCAGCGTTGTCGCCCAGGGGGGCTACGAGCAGTTCTTC. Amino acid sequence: CSVVAQGGYEQFF.

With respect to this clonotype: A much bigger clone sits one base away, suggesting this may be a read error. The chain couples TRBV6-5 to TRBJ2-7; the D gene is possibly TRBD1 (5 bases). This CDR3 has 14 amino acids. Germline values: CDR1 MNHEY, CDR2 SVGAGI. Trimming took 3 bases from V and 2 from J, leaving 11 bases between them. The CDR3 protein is CASSYGAGTYEQYF. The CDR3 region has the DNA TGTGCCAGCAGTTATGGCGCAGGGACCTACGAGCAGTACTTC.

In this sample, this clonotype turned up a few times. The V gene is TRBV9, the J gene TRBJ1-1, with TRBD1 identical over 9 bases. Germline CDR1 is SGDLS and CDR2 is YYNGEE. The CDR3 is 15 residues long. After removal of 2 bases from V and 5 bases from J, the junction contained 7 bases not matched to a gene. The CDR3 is CASSVTGGAGTEAFF. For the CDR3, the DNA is TGTGCCAGCAGCGTTACAGGGGGCGCAGGAACTGAAGCTTTCTTT. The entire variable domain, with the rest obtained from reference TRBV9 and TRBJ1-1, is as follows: DSGVTQTPKHLITATGQRVTLRCSPRSGDLSVYWYQQSLDQGLQFLIQYYNGEERAKGNILERFSAQQFPDLHSELNLSSLELGDSALYFCASSVTGGAGTEAFFGQGTRLTVV.

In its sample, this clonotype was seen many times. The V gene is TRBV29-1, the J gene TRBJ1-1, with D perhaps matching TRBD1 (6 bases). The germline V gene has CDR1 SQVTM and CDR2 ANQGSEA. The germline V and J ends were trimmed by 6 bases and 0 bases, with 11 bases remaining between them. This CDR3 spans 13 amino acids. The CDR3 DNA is TGCAGCGTAGCCGGACAGATGAACACTGAAGCTTTCTTT. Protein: CSVAGQMNTEAFF.